This TCR beta chain is drawn from a study of neurological immune-mediated disorders. Notes on the study in general: The absence of any CDR3 amino acid sequence shared by expanded clones across subjects suggests that repertoires were private in all groups. While HTLV-1-associated myelopathy showed the greatest TCR clonal expansion, multiple sclerosis showed the least, falling below healthy controls.

5'RACE with 10-nucleotide random UMIs produced the cDNA. TCRdb re-analysed the 5' RACE reads in MiXCR, keeping a single row per CDR3 protein. The table has tens of thousands of distinct CDR3 sequences, around 10% seen once. This CDR3 is 13 amino acids long. The V gene's germline CDR1 is SEHNR and CDR2 FQNEAQ (reference sequence). Trimming removed 6 bases at V and 0 bases at J, with 8 bases between. Sorted libraries used 1 million CD4+ or CD8+ T cells. This clonotype was picked up many times. Its antigen remains unknown. Sequenced: CD4+ T cells from blood. This rearrangement joins TRBV7-9 to TRBJ1-2, with D uncertain. The receptor's source is a woman between 25 and 40 years old with HTLV-1-associated myelopathy (HAM/TSP). In nucleotides, the CDR3 is TGTGCCAGCAGTAAACATGCTAACTATGGCTACACCTTC. It yields the protein CASSKHANYGYTF.